The 29 T cell receptor beta chains reported below all come from one sample, sequenced in a study of control samples from healthy donors and cancer patients (dated by TCRdb to 2018 to 2020). Libraries were prepared through the immunoSEQ multiplex PCR assay. TCRdb took this table from immuneACCESS and kept in-frame rearrangements with V and J called. Such tables lack part of the clones; where checked against another copy, unresolved V genes explain under half of the gap, and the rest is unexplained. This sample gives some 67,000 clones in total; 85% to 90% of them show up just once. Clones ranked in the top ten supply around 20% of the sample. The sample taken for sequencing was PBMCs. The receptors were sampled from a man aged 60 to 75 with lung cancer.

This clone is judged medium-sized. Other DNA sequences in the sample encode the same CDR3. J is TRBJ2-2 and V is TRBV27; 9 bases are shared with TRBD2. This CDR3 is 17 amino acids long. Germline CDR1 is MNHEY and CDR2 is SMNVEV (reference sequence). The junction had 11 bases not matched to a gene; V was cut back by 4 bases and J by 5 bases. CDR3 protein: CASSSETRGGRTGELFF. Here the CDR3 DNA reads TGTGCCAGCAGTTCAGAAACGCGGGGGGGCCGGACCGGGGAGCTGTTTTTT.

This rearrangement joins TRBV7-9 to TRBJ2-7; D might be TRBD1 (6 bases). CDR1 SEHNR and CDR2 FQNEAQ come from the germline V gene (reference sequence). V was pared by 6 bases and J by 1 base, with 7 bases between. The CDR3 is made up of 12 amino acids. The DNA for the CDR3 is TGTGCCAGCAGTGGACAGTCCTACGAGCAGTACGTC. Residues: CASSGQSYEQYV.

The chain links TRBV6-6 to TRBJ2-7, with TRBD1 as a possible D gene (6 bases). V was cut by 8 bases and J by 2 bases, with 16 bases left in between. The CDR3 runs to 14 residues. Germline V gives CDR1 MNHNY, CDR2 SVGAGI (reference sequence). CDR3 nucleotides: TGTGCCAGCCTAAATACAGGGTTAACCTACGAGCAGTACTTC. It codes for CASLNTGLTYEQYF.

The chain combines TRBV29-1 with TRBJ2-3; 13 bases agree with TRBD2. The CDR3 is made up of 15 amino acids. The V and J ends lost 6 bases and 1 base, in that order; junction bases with no gene match: 4. In germline, CDR1 is SQVTM, CDR2 ANQGSEA. The CDR3, as DNA: TGCAGCGTAGTTGGGACTAGCGGGGGCACAGATACGCAGTATTTT. This codes for CSVVGTSGGTDTQYF.

The genes are TRBV5-1 and TRBJ2-2; D perhaps matches TRBD1 (5 bases). Germline V gene lookup returns CDR1 SGHRS and CDR2 YFSETQ. This CDR3 region has 15 residues. The ends were cut back, 5 bases at V and 1 base at J, with 12 bases in the middle. This CDR3 is CASSLSTVNTGELFF. The CDR3, as DNA: TGCGCCAGCAGTTTGTCGACAGTGAACACCGGGGAGCTGTTTTTT. The complete variable domain, with remaining parts taken from reference TRBV5-1 and TRBJ2-2, reads KAGVTQTPRYLIKTRGQQVTLSCSPISGHRSVSWYQQTPGQGLQFLFEYFSETQRNKGNFPGRFSGRQFSNSRSEMNVSTLELGDSALYLCASSLSTVNTGELFFGEGSRLTVL.

The CDR3 DNA follows: TGCGCCAGCAGCCAAGTAGACTTCCAAGAGACCCAGTACTTC. It yields the protein CASSQVDFQETQYF. This chain uses TRBV4-1 with TRBJ2-5; no clear D. There are 14 residues in the CDR3. Trimming left V 1 base short and J 1 base short, with 7 bases between. Germline CDR1 is MGHRA and CDR2 is YSYEKL.

The chain recombines TRBV6-6 with TRBJ2-7; 9 bases are shared with TRBD1. V shed 2 bases, J shed 0 bases, and the junction held 2 bases outside the gene matches. The CDR3 is 15 amino acids. Per the germline V gene, CDR1 is MNHNY and CDR2 is SVGAGI (reference sequence). The CDR3 bases are TGTGCCAGCAGTTACGGGACAGGGAGCTCCTACGAGCAGTACTTC. The encoded protein is CASSYGTGSSYEQYF.

Only a few counts were recorded for this clone. V and J are TRBV29-1 and TRBJ1-2, with 8 positions matching TRBD1. The CDR3 spans 12 residues. Germline values: CDR1 SQVTM, CDR2 ANQGSEA. Unmatched junction bases numbered 3, after V lost 5 bases and J lost 4 bases. The CDR3 nucleotides are TGCAGCGTTTTGACAGGGGTCTATGGCTACACCTTC. Translation gives CSVLTGVYGYTF.

V and J are TRBV3-1 (or the pseudogene TRBV3-2) and TRBJ1-6; no clear D. CDR1 LGHDT and CDR2 YNNKEL come from the germline V gene (reference sequence). The CDR3 runs to 14 residues. Trimming left V 0 bases short and J 8 bases short, with 8 bases between. CDR3 in DNA: TGTGCCAGCAGCCAAGATTATAATTATTCACCCCTCCACTTT. Its protein product is CASSQDYNYSPLHF.

The gene calls are TRBV5-1 and TRBJ1-3; D may be TRBD1 (6 bases). Trimming removed 3 bases from V and 3 bases from J, with 13 bases in between. The CDR3 is 15 amino acids. Germline CDR1 is SGHRS and CDR2 is YFSETQ. The CDR3 reads CASSSFGGSGNTIYF. CDR3 bases: TGCGCCAGCAGCTCCTTCGGGGGCAGTGGAAACACCATATATTTT.

The chain is built from TRBV7-9 and TRBJ2-3, with D possibly TRBD1 on 5 matching bases. Germline-derived CDR1 and CDR2 are SEHNR and FQNEAQ (reference sequence). This CDR3 region has 17 residues. With 3 bases removed from V and 2 bases from J, the gap between germline ends came to 18 bases. The CDR3 spells CASSFIGVTVLTDTQYF. For the CDR3, the DNA is TGTGCCAGCAGCTTCATTGGGGTGACAGTCCTCACAGATACGCAGTATTTT.

This clone was detected once. This chain uses TRBV29-1 with TRBJ2-5; D gene uncertain. This CDR3 has 14 amino acids. V was cut by 3 bases and J by 1 base, with 12 bases left in between. Looked up from germline, CDR1 is SQVTM and CDR2 is ANQGSEA. The CDR3 reads CSVDLGATQETQYF. The CDR3 nucleotides read TGCAGCGTTGATTTAGGAGCTACCCAAGAGACCCAGTACTTC.

The chain recombines TRBV10-3 with TRBJ1-1; 9 positions agree with TRBD1. Germline V gene sequence: CDR1 ENHRY, CDR2 SYGVKD. The CDR3 is made up of 14 amino acids. Unmatched junction bases numbered 5, after V lost 3 bases and J lost 6 bases. The CDR3 region has the DNA TGTGCCATCAGTGACGTGGGACAGGGATCTGAAGCTTTCTTT. Translating it yields CAISDVGQGSEAFF.

This clone was counted a single time. The chain joins TRBV29-1 to TRBJ2-2; tentatively, D is TRBD1 (7 bases). Germline values: CDR1 SQVTM, CDR2 ANQGSEA. The CDR3 sequence is 14 residues long. V dropped 5 bases and J dropped 7 bases, with 17 bases sitting between them. The CDR3 DNA reads TGCAGCGTTCACGCAGGGGGGTCAAGCGGGGAGCTGTTTTTT. It translates to CSVHAGGSSGELFF.

The chain employs TRBV2 and TRBJ1-3; D ambiguous. The germline V and J ends were trimmed by 6 bases and 0 bases, with 15 bases remaining between them. The CDR3 consists of 16 residues. Per the germline V gene, CDR1 is SNHLY and CDR2 is FYNNEI. CDR3: CASRPDLGSSGNTIYF. CDR3 in DNA: TGTGCCAGCAGGCCAGACTTGGGGAGCTCTGGAAACACCATATATTTT.

The rearrangement links TRBV5-1 to TRBJ2-1; TRBD2 is a possible D gene (5 bases). This CDR3 has 14 residues. V was trimmed by 8 bases and J by 6 bases, leaving 18 bases between them. The germline V gene has CDR1 SGHRS and CDR2 YFSETQ. CDR3 region: CASTGVSAGNEQFF. The CDR3, as DNA: TGCGCCAGTACCGGAGTGAGTGCGGGCAATGAGCAGTTCTTC.

The chain uses TRBV5-1 and TRBJ2-7, with TRBD2 matching 8 bases. Germline CDR1 SGHRS, CDR2 YFSETQ. CDR3 size: 15 residues. Trimming at V came to 4 bases and at J to 3 bases, leaving 9 bases not matched to a gene. The CDR3 loop reads CASSPGGAVDYEQYF. In DNA form, the CDR3 reads TGCGCCAGCAGCCCGGGGGGGGCAGTAGACTACGAGCAGTACTTC.

Note on this clone: The sample has other DNA sequences that encode this CDR3 too. The CDR3 loop reads CAWSVGNTIYF. The CDR3 nucleotides are TGTGCCTGGAGTGTCGGAAACACCATATATTTT. This chain uses TRBV30 with TRBJ1-3; no firm D call. The CDR3 length is 11 residues. The germline V gene encodes CDR1 GTSNPN and CDR2 SVGIG (reference sequence). Trimming shortened V by 0 bases and J by 4 bases, and 1 base separated the two germline ends.

The V call is TRBV12-3 or TRBV12-4, the J call TRBJ1-1; no clear D. V shed 3 bases and J shed 1 base, with 6 bases lying between them. The CDR3 runs 13 residues. The CDR3, as DNA: TGTGCCAGCAGTTTCTCACAGAACACTGAAGCTTTCTTT. It yields the protein CASSFSQNTEAFF.

The chain carries TRBV7-3 and TRBJ1-1; D ambiguous. Germline V gene sequence: CDR1 SGHTA, CDR2 FQGTGA. Trimming pared 2 bases from V and 1 base from J, leaving 11 bases between. This CDR3 has 15 amino acids. The CDR3 nucleotides read TGTGCCAGCAGCTTATTCCCAGCTAAGAACACTGAAGCTTTCTTT. Its protein product is CASSLFPAKNTEAFF.

The chain combines TRBV7-2 with TRBJ1-4; D gene ambiguous. This CDR3 contains 16 residues. V gave up 1 base and J gave up 0 bases, with 9 bases separating them. Per the germline V gene, CDR1 is SGHTA and CDR2 is FQGNSA. This CDR3 is CASSLVGDTTNEKLFF. The DNA for the CDR3 is TGTGCCAGCAGCTTAGTTGGCGATACAACTAATGAAAAACTGTTTTTT. The complete variable domain, with remaining parts taken from reference TRBV7-2 and TRBJ1-4, reads GAGVSQSPSNKVTEKGKDVELRCDPISGHTALYWYRQSLGQGLEFLIYFQGNSAPDKSGLPSDRFSAERTGGSVSTLTIQRTQQEDSAVYLCASSLVGDTTNEKLFFGSGTQLSVL.

This clone was recorded only once. J is TRBJ2-5 and V is TRBV25-1, with D tentatively TRBD1 (5 bases). Trimming took 0 bases from V and 2 from J, leaving 7 bases between them. The germline V gene encodes CDR1 MGHDK and CDR2 SYGVNS. This CDR3 spans 14 amino acids. The CDR3 region is CASSEYRQQETQYF. The CDR3 DNA is TGTGCCAGCAGTGAATACCGACAGCAAGAGACCCAGTACTTC.

V usage is TRBV12-3 or TRBV12-4 and J usage is TRBJ1-1; a possible D gene is TRBD1 (5 bases). V lost 3 bases and J lost 5, with 7 bases in between. CDR3 length: 12 amino acids. The CDR3: CASSFEGTEAFF. As DNA, the CDR3 is TGTGCCAGCAGTTTCGAGGGGACTGAAGCTTTCTTT.

The gene calls are TRBV10-1 and TRBJ1-1; 7 bases are shared with TRBD1. Trimming cost V 0 bases and J 10 bases; bases outside gene matches: 8. Germline lookup yields CDR1 WNHNN and CDR2 SYGVQD (reference sequence). This CDR3 is built from 14 residues. CDR3 in amino acids: CASSESTGSRRAFF. The DNA of the CDR3 is TGCGCCAGCAGTGAGTCGACAGGGTCGAGGAGAGCTTTCTTT.

The V gene is TRBV30, the J gene TRBJ1-4; no clear D. The CDR3 has 15 amino acids. Deletions cut 0 bases from V and 4 bases from J, with 12 bases between. Germline V gives CDR1 GTSNPN, CDR2 SVGIG (reference sequence). CDR3 sequence (DNA): TGTGCCTGGAGTGTACGTGGGAGGAATAATGAAAAACTGTTTTTT. It is translated as CAWSVRGRNNEKLFF.

The chain joins TRBV10-1 to TRBJ2-7; D remains ambiguous. The CDR3 has 13 residues. V dropped 5 bases and J dropped 2 bases, with 10 bases sitting between them. Looked up from germline, CDR1 is WNHNN and CDR2 is SYGVQD (reference sequence). This chain's CDR3 is CASSRTSTYEQYV. CDR3 bases: TGCGCCAGCAGTAGGACGTCCACCTACGAGCAGTACGTC.

The chain is built from TRBV7-3 and TRBJ2-1; perhaps D is TRBD1 or TRBD2 (6 bases each). This CDR3 is 14 amino acids long. Trimming took off 4 bases at V and 4 bases at J, with 11 bases between the two ends. Germline loops: CDR1 SGHTA, CDR2 FQGTGA. The CDR3 reads CASSSTGTYNEQFF. CDR3 nucleotide sequence: TGTGCCAGCAGCTCAACAGGGACTTACAATGAGCAGTTCTTC.

This clone was counted between two and nine times. The rearrangement uses TRBV30 and TRBJ1-6, with TRBD1 matching over 9 bases. Trimming at V came to 2 bases and at J to 7 bases, leaving 3 bases not matched to a gene. Germline values: CDR1 GTSNPN, CDR2 SVGIG (reference sequence). The CDR3 is 14 residues long. The CDR3 loop reads CAWSYGTGNSPLHF. Here the CDR3 DNA reads TGTGCCTGGAGTTATGGGACAGGGAATTCACCCCTCCACTTT.

The chain joins TRBV5-6 to TRBJ2-7, with D uncertain. The CDR3 has 13 amino acids. V shed 2 bases and J shed 3 bases, with 9 bases lying between them. The V gene's germline CDR1 is SGHDT and CDR2 YYEEEE. The CDR3 sequence: CASSFGRFYEQYV. CDR3 bases: TGTGCCAGCAGCTTCGGCCGGTTCTACGAGCAGTACGTC.